This T cell receptor beta chain comes out of a study of blood T cell repertoires in COVID-19. The study assigned cohorts using participant-reported clinical history. The protocol was immunoSEQ multiplex PCR, while the TCRdb copy is restricted to in-frame clones and leaves out a portion. Seen here are about 330,000 clones, around 87% observed once, and the top ten hold 5.3%. There are 15 residues in the CDR3. Germline V gene lookup returns CDR1 SGHRS and CDR2 YFSETQ. Trimming cost V 4 bases and J 1 base; bases outside gene matches: 5. This chain links TRBV5-1 with TRBJ1-1; 9 nucleotides align to TRBD1. The sequence was obtained from a woman in her 30s who had recovered from COVID-19. The sequencing input was PBMCs or T cells enriched from blood (not recorded which). The CDR3 loop is CASSVMGQGNTEAFF. The CDR3, as DNA: TGCGCCAGCAGCGTAATGGGACAGGGGAACACTGAAGCTTTCTTT.